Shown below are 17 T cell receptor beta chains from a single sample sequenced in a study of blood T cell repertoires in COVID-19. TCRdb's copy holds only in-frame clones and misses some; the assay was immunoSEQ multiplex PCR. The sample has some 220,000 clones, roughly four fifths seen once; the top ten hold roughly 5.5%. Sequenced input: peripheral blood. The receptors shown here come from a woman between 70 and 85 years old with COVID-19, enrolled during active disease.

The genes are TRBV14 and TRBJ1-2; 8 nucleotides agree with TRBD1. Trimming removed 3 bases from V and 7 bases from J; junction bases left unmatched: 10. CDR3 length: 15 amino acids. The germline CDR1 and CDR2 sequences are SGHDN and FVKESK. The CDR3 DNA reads TGTGCCAGCAGCCAGGCCGGACAGGGTGGAATTGGCTACACCTTC. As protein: CASSQAGQGGIGYTF.

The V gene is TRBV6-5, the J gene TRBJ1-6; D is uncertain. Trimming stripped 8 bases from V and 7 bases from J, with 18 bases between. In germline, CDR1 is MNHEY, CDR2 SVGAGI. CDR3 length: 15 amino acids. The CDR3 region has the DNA TGTGCCAGCGGAGGAGGGAGCGCTCTGAATTCACCCCTCCACTTT. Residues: CASGGGSALNSPLHF.

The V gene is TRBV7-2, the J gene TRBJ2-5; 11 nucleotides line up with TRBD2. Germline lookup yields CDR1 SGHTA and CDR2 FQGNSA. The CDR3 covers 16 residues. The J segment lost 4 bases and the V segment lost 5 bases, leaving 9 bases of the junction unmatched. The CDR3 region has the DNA TGTGCCAGCAGCACCCCCCGCACTAGCGGGAGAGAGACCCAGTACTTC. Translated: CASSTPRTSGRETQYF.

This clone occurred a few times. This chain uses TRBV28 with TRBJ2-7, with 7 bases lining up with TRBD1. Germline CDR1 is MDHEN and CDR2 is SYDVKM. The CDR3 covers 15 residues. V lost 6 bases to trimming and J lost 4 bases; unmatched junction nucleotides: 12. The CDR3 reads CASSPPGAGGYEQYF. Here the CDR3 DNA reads TGTGCCAGCAGCCCGCCCGGGGCAGGGGGTTACGAGCAGTACTTC.

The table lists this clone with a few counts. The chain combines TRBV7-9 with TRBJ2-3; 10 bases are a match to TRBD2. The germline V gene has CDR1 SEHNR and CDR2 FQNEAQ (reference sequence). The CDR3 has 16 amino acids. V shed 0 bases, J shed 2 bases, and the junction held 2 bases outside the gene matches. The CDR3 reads CASSLALAGPTDTQYF. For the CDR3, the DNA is TGTGCCAGCAGCTTAGCACTAGCGGGACCCACAGATACGCAGTATTTT.

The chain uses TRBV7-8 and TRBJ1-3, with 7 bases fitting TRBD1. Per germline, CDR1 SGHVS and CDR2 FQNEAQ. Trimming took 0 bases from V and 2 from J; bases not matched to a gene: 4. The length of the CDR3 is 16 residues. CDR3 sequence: CASSLALGQAGNTIYF. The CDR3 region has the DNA TGTGCCAGCAGCTTAGCGCTAGGACAGGCTGGAAACACCATATATTTT.

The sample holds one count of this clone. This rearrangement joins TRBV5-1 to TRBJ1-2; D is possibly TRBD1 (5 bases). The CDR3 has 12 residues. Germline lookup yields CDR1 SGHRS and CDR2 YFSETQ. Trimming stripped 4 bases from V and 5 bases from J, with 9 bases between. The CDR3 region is CASSPDRYGYTF. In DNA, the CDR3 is TGCGCCAGCAGCCCTGACAGATATGGCTACACCTTC.

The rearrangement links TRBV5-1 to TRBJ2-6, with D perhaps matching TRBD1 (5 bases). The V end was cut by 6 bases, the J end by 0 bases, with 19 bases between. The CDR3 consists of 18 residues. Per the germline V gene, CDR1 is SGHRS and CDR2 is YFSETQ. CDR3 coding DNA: TGCGCCAGCAAAAGAGAACAGGCTTGGGGCTCTGGGGCCAACGTCCTGACTTTC. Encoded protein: CASKREQAWGSGANVLTF.

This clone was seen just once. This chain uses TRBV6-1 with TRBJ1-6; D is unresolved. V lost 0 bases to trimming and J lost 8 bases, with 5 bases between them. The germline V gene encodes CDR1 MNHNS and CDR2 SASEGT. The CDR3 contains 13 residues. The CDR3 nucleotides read TGTGCCAGCAGTGAAGCCTTCCATTCACCCCTCCACTTT. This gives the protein CASSEAFHSPLHF.

This CDR3 is CASSYSTGTSVSSTDTQYF. The CDR3 nucleotides read TGTGCCAGCAGTTACTCAACCGGGACTAGCGTATCTAGCACAGATACGCAGTATTTT. The genes are TRBV6-2 or TRBV6-3 and TRBJ2-3; TRBD2 matches at 10 bases. Trimming removed 0 bases from V and 0 bases from J; junction bases left unmatched: 9. The CDR3 loop spans 19 amino acids. The germline CDR1 and CDR2 sequences are MNHEY and SVGEGT.

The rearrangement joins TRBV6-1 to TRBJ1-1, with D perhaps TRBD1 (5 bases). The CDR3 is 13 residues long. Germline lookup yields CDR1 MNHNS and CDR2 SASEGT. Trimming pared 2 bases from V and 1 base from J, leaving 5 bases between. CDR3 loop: CASSEQGNTEAFF. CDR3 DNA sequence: TGTGCCAGCAGTGAACAGGGGAACACTGAAGCTTTCTTT.

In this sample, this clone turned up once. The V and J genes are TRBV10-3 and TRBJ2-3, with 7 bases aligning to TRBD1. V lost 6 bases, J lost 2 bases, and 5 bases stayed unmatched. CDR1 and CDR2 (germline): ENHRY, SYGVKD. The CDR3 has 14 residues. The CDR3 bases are TGTGCCATCAGCGGGACAGCAAACACAGATACGCAGTATTTT. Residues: CAISGTANTDTQYF.

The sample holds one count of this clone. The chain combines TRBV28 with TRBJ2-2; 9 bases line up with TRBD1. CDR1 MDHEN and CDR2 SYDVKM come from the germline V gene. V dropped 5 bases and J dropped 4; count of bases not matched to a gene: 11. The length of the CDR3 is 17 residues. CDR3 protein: CASSTSGTGFSTGELFF. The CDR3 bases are TGTGCCAGCAGTACATCCGGGACAGGGTTTAGCACCGGGGAGCTGTTTTTT.

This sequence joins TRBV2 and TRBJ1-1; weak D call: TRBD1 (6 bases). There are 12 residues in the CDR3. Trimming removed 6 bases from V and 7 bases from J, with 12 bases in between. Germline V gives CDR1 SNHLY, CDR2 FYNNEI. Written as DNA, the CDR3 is TGTGCCAGCAGGCTACAGGGTGGTGAAGCTTTCTTT. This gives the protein CASRLQGGEAFF.

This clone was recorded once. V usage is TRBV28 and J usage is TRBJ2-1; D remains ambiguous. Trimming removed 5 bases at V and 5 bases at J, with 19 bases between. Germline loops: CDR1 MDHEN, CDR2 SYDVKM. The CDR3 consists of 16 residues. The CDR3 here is CASSLSESLGNNEQFF. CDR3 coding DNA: TGTGCCAGCAGTCTGAGCGAGAGTCTCGGCAACAATGAGCAGTTCTTC.

CDR3 sequence (DNA): TGTGCCTGGACGGAGAGCTCCTATAATTCACCCCTCCACTTT. Its translation is CAWTESSYNSPLHF. The chain uses TRBV30 and TRBJ1-6; D call uncertain. The CDR3 consists of 14 residues. The germline V and J ends were trimmed by 4 bases and 0 bases, with 7 bases remaining between them. From germline, CDR1 is GTSNPN and CDR2 SVGIG (reference sequence).

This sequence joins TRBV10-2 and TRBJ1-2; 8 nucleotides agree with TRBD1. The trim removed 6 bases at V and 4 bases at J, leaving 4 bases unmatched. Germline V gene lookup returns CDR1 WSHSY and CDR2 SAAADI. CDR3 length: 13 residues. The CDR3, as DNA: TGCGCCAGCAGCCAGGACAGGGCCTATGGCTACACCTTC. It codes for CASSQDRAYGYTF.